This entry lists 18 T cell receptor beta chains sequenced from one sample in a study of shared clonotypes between healthy human individuals. Repertoires were generated with immunoSEQ multiplex PCR, while TCRdb's copy carries only in-frame clones and drops some. The repertoire holds around 580,000 clones, with 98% as singletons. CD45RO-negative, CCR7-selected cells formed the naive CD8 fraction, which excluded terminally differentiated effector memory CD45RA+ cells. The source material was naive CD8+ T cells sorted from blood. The receptor set was obtained from a man younger than 40 in good health.

This chain joins TRBV9 and TRBJ1-2; 7 bases agree with TRBD1. V was clipped by 4 bases and J by 5 bases; unmatched bases: 8. Per germline, CDR1 SGDLS and CDR2 YYNGEE. This CDR3 has 14 amino acids. The CDR3 DNA reads as TGTGCCAGCAGCAACCGGGACAGCGAGTATGGCTACACCTTC. Its protein product is CASSNRDSEYGYTF.

The chain has TRBV4-3 and TRBJ1-2, with a possible D match to TRBD1 (5 bases). CDR1 LGHNA and CDR2 YSLEER come from the germline V gene. Trimming took 1 base from V and 8 from J, leaving 17 bases between them. The CDR3 totals 15 residues. CDR3: CASSQVETVAGGYTF. CDR3 in DNA: TGCGCCAGCAGCCAAGTAGAGACAGTCGCAGGAGGCTACACCTTC.

The chain combines TRBV2 with TRBJ1-1; a weak D match, TRBD1 (6 bases). CDR3 length equals 14 residues. The V end lost 6 bases, the J end lost 4 bases, and 15 bases lay between the germline ends. Germline lookup yields CDR1 SNHLY and CDR2 FYNNEI. The CDR3 region is CASRAGEVGTEAFF. The CDR3 DNA reads TGTGCCAGCAGGGCAGGGGAGGTCGGCACTGAAGCTTTCTTT.

This chain connects TRBV11-2 to TRBJ1-1, with 8 bases fitting TRBD1. This CDR3 region has 15 residues. CDR1 is SGHAT and CDR2 is FQNNGV in the germline V gene. The V gene end was trimmed by 4 bases and the J gene end by 5 bases; junction bases not matched to a gene: 9. DNA of the CDR3: TGTGCCAGCAGCTGGAAAGGACAGGGAACGACTGAAGCTTTCTTT. Translation: CASSWKGQGTTEAFF.

The chain recombines TRBV18 with TRBJ2-3, with D hard to call. Between the trimmed V and J ends, which lost 2 bases and 4 bases, there was a span of 10 bases. The CDR3 has 14 residues. The germline V gene encodes CDR1 KGHSH and CDR2 LQKENI. CDR3 sequence: CASSPRASADTQYF. CDR3 bases: TGTGCCAGCTCACCAAGGGCATCCGCAGATACGCAGTATTTT. Looking up the rest from reference TRBV18 and TRBJ2-3 gives the full variable domain: NAGVMQNPRHLVRRRGQEARLRCSPMKGHSHVYWYRQLPEEGLKFMVYLQKENIIDESGMPKERFSAEFPKEGPSILRIQQVVRGDSAAYFCASSPRASADTQYFGPGTRLTVL.

The genes are TRBV19 and TRBJ2-1; D is perhaps TRBD2 (6 bases). Trimming took 1 base from V and 4 from J, leaving 17 bases between them. The CDR3 sequence is 17 residues long. The V gene's germline CDR1 is LNHDA and CDR2 SQIVND (reference sequence). Here the CDR3 reads CASSIGGRTTPYNEQFF. Here the CDR3 DNA reads TGTGCCAGTAGTATAGGCGGCAGGACTACCCCGTACAATGAGCAGTTCTTC.

The gene calls are TRBV7-8 and TRBJ2-3; D perhaps matches TRBD2 (6 bases). Germline CDR1 and CDR2: SGHVS and FQNEAQ. V lost 2 bases and J lost 6, with 12 bases in between. CDR3 length equals 14 residues. CDR3 bases: TGTGCCAGCAGCTTATGGCGGGGACGGGATACGCAGTATTTT. Translating gives CASSLWRGRDTQYF.

This clone has a single count. V is TRBV7-6 and J is TRBJ2-1; no reliable D call. The CDR3 runs to 13 residues. Per germline, CDR1 SGHVS and CDR2 FNYEAQ. Trimming left V 2 bases short and J 8 bases short, with 10 bases between. CDR3 in amino acids: CASSLFRRDEQFF. In nucleotides, the CDR3 is TGTGCCAGCAGCTTATTTCGAAGGGATGAGCAGTTCTTC.

This clone was counted a single time. The chain uses TRBV11-3 and TRBJ2-7, with D perhaps assigned TRBD1 or TRBD2 (5 bases each). From germline, CDR1 is SGHNT and CDR2 YENEEA. The length of the CDR3 is 13 residues. Trimming shortened V by 5 bases and J by 4 bases, and 12 bases separated the two germline ends. The CDR3 nucleotides are TGTGCCAGCAGCCCCGGGGCAGAGTACGAGCAGTACTTC. Amino acid sequence: CASSPGAEYEQYF.

The rearrangement links TRBV27 to TRBJ2-1; D might be TRBD2 (5 bases). The germline V and J ends were trimmed by 5 bases and 1 base, with 12 bases remaining between them. This CDR3 is 15 amino acids long. In germline, CDR1 is MNHEY, CDR2 SMNVEV (reference sequence). CDR3 sequence reads: CASSRADPSYNEQFF. The CDR3, as DNA: TGTGCCAGCAGTCGAGCGGACCCTTCCTACAATGAGCAGTTCTTC.

The V call is TRBV20-1, the J call TRBJ1-2; D is unresolved. V was clipped by 3 bases and J by 7 bases, with 9 bases between them. The CDR3 totals 11 residues. Per the germline V gene, CDR1 is DFQATT and CDR2 is SNEGSKA (reference sequence). The chain's CDR3 is CSARGGFGYTF. CDR3 DNA sequence: TGCAGTGCTAGGGGAGGGTTTGGCTACACCTTC.

The chain recombines TRBV11-2 with TRBJ2-6; tentative D call: TRBD2 (6 bases). V lost 4 bases to trimming and J lost 13 bases, with 20 bases between them. CDR1 and CDR2 from the germline V gene are SGHAT and FQNNGV. CDR3 length: 15 residues. Here the CDR3 reads CASSSPLRGTGVLTF. CDR3 DNA: TGTGCCAGCAGCTCTCCCCTACGGGGGACGGGGGTCCTGACTTTC.

This sequence joins TRBV11-2 and TRBJ2-3, with D perhaps matching TRBD1 (6 bases). V was pared by 0 bases and J by 3 bases, with 7 bases between. The CDR3 contains 14 residues. Germline CDR1 and CDR2: SGHAT and FQNNGV. This CDR3 is CASSLETGTDTQYF. The CDR3 region has the DNA TGTGCCAGCAGCTTAGAAACAGGGACAGATACGCAGTATTTT.

This rearrangement joins TRBV4-2 to TRBJ2-3, with 7 bases fitting TRBD2. Germline CDR1 reads LGHNA; CDR2 reads YNFKEQ. J lost 6 bases, V lost 7 bases, and 10 bases had no gene match. The CDR3 is made up of 14 amino acids. For the CDR3, the DNA is TGTGCCAGCACCCCGGGGCGGGAGAGCGATACGCAGTATTTT. It is translated as CASTPGRESDTQYF.

V usage is TRBV28 and J usage is TRBJ1-2; possible D gene TRBD1, 5 bases. Trimming stripped 8 bases from V and 6 bases from J, with 13 bases between. This CDR3 is 12 amino acids long. From germline, CDR1 is MDHEN and CDR2 SYDVKM. CDR3 DNA: TGTGCCAGCCGGGCCGGGGGAGATGGCTACACCTTC. Residues: CASRAGGDGYTF.

V gene TRBV19 combines with J gene TRBJ2-7, with D possibly TRBD1 on 5 matching bases. The CDR3 extends over 15 amino acids. Germline CDR1 is LNHDA and CDR2 is SQIVND (reference sequence). Trimming cost V 3 bases and J 5 bases, with 17 bases left between them. As DNA, the CDR3 is TGTGCCAGTAGTATGTCGACAGCCATAGGAAACGAGCAGTACTTC. Translating it yields CASSMSTAIGNEQYF. Full variable domain (remainder filled in from reference TRBV19 and TRBJ2-7): DGGITQSPKYLFRKEGQNVTLSCEQNLNHDAMYWYRQDPGQGLRLIYYSQIVNDFQKGDIAEGYSVSREKKESFPLTVTSAQKNPTAFYLCASSMSTAIGNEQYFGPGTRLTVT.

The gene calls are TRBV4-1 and TRBJ2-1; either TRBD1 or TRBD2 may supply D (5 bases each). Germline CDR1 reads MGHRA; CDR2 reads YSYEKL. This CDR3 is built from 14 residues. The germline V and J ends were trimmed by 4 bases and 7 bases, with 14 bases remaining between them. CDR3 coding DNA: TGCGCCAGCAGCCCCGGGACGGCTGCGAATGAGCAGTTCTTC. Translated: CASSPGTAANEQFF.

This chain connects TRBV9 to TRBJ2-2; no clear D gene. CDR3 length: 13 residues. V lost 6 bases to trimming and J lost 0 bases, with 6 bases between them. Germline V gene data show CDR1 as SGDLS and CDR2 as YYNGEE. In DNA, the CDR3 is TGTGCCAGCACCGCGCCGAACACCGGGGAGCTGTTTTTT. Protein: CASTAPNTGELFF. The full variable domain, in which reference TRBV9 and TRBJ2-2 provide the parts outside the CDR3, is DSGVTQTPKHLITATGQRVTLRCSPRSGDLSVYWYQQSLDQGLQFLIQYYNGEERAKGNILERFSAQQFPDLHSELNLSSLELGDSALYFCASTAPNTGELFFGEGSRLTVL.